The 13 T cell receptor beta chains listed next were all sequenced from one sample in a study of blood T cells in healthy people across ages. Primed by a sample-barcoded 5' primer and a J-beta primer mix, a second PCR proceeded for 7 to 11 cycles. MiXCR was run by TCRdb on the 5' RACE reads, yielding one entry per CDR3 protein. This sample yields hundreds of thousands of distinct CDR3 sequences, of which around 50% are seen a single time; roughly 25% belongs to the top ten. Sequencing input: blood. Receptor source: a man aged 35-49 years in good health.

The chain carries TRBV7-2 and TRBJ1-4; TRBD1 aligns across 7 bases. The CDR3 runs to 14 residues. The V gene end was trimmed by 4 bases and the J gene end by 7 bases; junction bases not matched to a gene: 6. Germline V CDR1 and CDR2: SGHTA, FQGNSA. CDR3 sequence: CASSSQTGSEKLFF. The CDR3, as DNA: TGTGCCAGCAGCTCGCAGACAGGGAGTGAAAAACTGTTTTTT.

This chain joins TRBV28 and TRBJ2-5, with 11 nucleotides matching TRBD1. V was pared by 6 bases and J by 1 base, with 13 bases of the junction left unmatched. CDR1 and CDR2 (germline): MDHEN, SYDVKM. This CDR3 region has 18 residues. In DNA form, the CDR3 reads TGTGCCAGCAGGATAGAGGGACAGGGGGTGATGATCCAAGAGACCCAGTACTTC. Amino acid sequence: CASRIEGQGVMIQETQYF.

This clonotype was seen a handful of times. As DNA, the CDR3 is TGTGCCAGCAGTGAATCAAGGACTAATGAAAAACTGTTTTTT. It is translated as CASSESRTNEKLFF. The chain couples TRBV25-1 to TRBJ1-4; the D is unclear. CDR1 and CDR2 (germline): MGHDK, SYGVNS. The CDR3 totals 14 residues. Trimming removed 1 base from V and 2 bases from J, with 5 bases in between.

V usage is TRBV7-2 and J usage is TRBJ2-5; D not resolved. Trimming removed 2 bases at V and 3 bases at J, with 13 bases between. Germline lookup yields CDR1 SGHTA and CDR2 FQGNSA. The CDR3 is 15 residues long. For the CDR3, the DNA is TGTGCCAGCAGCTTATCCCCCAGCCGGGAAGAGACCCAGTACTTC. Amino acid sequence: CASSLSPSREETQYF.

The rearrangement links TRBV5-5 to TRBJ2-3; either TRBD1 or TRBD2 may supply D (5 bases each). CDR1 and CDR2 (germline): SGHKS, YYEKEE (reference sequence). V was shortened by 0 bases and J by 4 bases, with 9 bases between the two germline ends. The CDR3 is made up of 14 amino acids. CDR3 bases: TGTGCCAGCAGCTTGGGAGGGGTCTCAGATACGCAGTATTTT. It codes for CASSLGGVSDTQYF.

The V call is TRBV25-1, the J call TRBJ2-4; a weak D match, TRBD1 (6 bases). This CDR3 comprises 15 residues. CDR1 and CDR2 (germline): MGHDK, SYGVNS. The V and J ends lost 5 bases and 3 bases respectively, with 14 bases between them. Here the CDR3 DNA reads TGTGCCAGCAGTACAGGGACGGTCGGCAAAAACATTCAGTACTTC. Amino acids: CASSTGTVGKNIQYF.

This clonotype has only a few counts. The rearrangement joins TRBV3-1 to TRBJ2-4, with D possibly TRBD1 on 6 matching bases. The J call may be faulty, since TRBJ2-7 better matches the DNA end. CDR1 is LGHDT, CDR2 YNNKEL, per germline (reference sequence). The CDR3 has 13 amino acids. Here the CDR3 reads CASSPKTGPEQYF. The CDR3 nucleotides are TGTGCCAGCAGCCCAAAAACAGGGCCCGAGCAGTACTTC.

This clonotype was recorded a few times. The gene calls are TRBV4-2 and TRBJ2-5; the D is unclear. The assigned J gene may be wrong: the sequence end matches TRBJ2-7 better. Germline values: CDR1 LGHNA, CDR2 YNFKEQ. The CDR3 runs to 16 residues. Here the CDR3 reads CASSQEAWELRYEQYF. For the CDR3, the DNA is TGTGCCAGCAGCCAGGAAGCCTGGGAACTACGCTACGAGCAGTACTTC.

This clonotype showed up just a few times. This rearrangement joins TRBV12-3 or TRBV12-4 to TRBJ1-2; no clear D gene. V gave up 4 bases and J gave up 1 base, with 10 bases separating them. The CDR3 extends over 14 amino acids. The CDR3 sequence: CASSSSGHNYGYTF. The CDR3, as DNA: TGTGCCAGCAGTTCCTCGGGCCATAACTATGGCTACACCTTC.

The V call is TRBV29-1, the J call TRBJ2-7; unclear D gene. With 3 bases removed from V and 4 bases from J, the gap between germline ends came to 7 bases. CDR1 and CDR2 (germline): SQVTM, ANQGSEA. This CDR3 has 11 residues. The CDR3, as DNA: TGCAGCGTTGAGTCCCTGTACGAGCAGTACTTC. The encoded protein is CSVESLYEQYF.

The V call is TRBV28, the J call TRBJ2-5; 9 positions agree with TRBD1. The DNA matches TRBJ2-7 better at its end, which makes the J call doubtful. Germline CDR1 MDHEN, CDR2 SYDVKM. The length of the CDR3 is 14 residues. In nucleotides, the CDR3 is TGTGCCAGCAGCCCCGGACAGGGGATACACGAGCAGTACTTC. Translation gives CASSPGQGIHEQYF.

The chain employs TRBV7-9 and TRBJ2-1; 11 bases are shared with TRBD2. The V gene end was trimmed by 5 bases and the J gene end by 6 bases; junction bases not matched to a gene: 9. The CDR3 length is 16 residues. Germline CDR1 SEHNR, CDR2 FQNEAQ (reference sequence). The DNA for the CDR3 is TGTGCCAGCAGCGCCCTACTAGCGGGAGTAGGCAATGAGCAGTTCTTC. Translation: CASSALLAGVGNEQFF.

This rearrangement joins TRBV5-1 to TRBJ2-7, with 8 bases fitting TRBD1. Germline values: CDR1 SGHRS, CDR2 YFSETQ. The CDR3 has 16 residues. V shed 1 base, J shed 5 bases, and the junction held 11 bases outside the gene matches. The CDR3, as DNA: TGCGCCAGCAGCTTGCCGTCCGGGACAGGCTTACACGAGCAGTACTTC. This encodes CASSLPSGTGLHEQYF. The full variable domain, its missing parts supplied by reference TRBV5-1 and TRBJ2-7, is KAGVTQTPRYLIKTRGQQVTLSCSPISGHRSVSWYQQTPGQGLQFLFEYFSETQRNKGNFPGRFSGRQFSNSRSEMNVSTLELGDSALYLCASSLPSGTGLHEQYFGPGTRLTVT.